The 4 T cell receptor beta chains below all came from one sample that was sequenced in a study of Siglec-9 on CD8 T cells in melanoma. Data came from immunoSEQ multiplex PCR; TCRdb stores just in-frame clones and leaves some out. The top ten clones hold about 6% of a sample with about 30,000 clones, less than 85% of them seen once. Sequenced material: Siglec-9- CD8+ T cells sorted from blood. The source of these receptors is a human donor in good health.

The chain links TRBV15 to TRBJ2-1; D possibly matches TRBD1 or TRBD2 (7 bases each). The CDR3 has 15 residues. Germline assignment: CDR1 LNHNV and CDR2 YYDKDF (reference sequence). The V end lost 5 bases, the J end lost 0 bases, and 11 bases lay between the germline ends. The CDR3 sequence is CATSERDSSYNEQFF. CDR3 DNA sequence: TGTGCCACCAGCGAGCGGGACAGCTCCTACAATGAGCAGTTCTTC.

This clone ranks as medium-sized (0.01 to 0.1%). The V and J genes are TRBV4-1 and TRBJ1-1; TRBD1 agrees at 7 bases. This CDR3 has 14 residues. Losses at the gene ends were 5 bases for V and 1 base for J; bases not matched to a gene: 4. Germline CDR1 is MGHRA and CDR2 is YSYEKL. CDR3 coding DNA: TGCGCCAGCAGCTCCCACAGGGGGAACACTGAAGCTTTCTTT. It specifies CASSSHRGNTEAFF.

V gene TRBV4-2 combines with J gene TRBJ2-3; 12 bases agree with TRBD2. Trimming removed 0 bases from V and 2 bases from J; junction bases left unmatched: 6. Germline loops: CDR1 LGHNA, CDR2 YNFKEQ. The CDR3 extends over 18 amino acids. The CDR3 here is CASSQDWSSGGVTDTQYF. DNA of the CDR3: TGTGCCAGCAGCCAAGATTGGTCTAGCGGGGGGGTCACAGATACGCAGTATTTT.

V gene TRBV4-1 combines with J gene TRBJ2-7; D remains ambiguous. Trimming stripped 0 bases from V and 3 bases from J, with 12 bases between. CDR3 length equals 15 residues. The V gene's germline CDR1 is MGHRA and CDR2 YSYEKL. The CDR3 coding sequence is TGCGCCAGCAGCCAAGAAGGATCGGCCAACTACGAGCAGTACTTC. It translates to CASSQEGSANYEQYF.